These T cell receptor beta chains were read from a single sample in a study of regulatory T cells in long-lasting Graves disease. TCRdb analysed the multiplex PCR reads with MiXCR anew, one entry per CDR3 protein. The sample carries 650,000 to 850,000 distinct CDR3 sequences, around 32% recorded once. The material sequenced was peripheral blood mononuclear cells (PBMCs), taken when the disease was refractory, from a patient treated with antithyroid drugs. All receptors come from a female donor with Graves disease. Each CDR3 is given with its conserved first and last residue. D genes are given only for firm matches. Not all rows give a size; the values are once, few, many and, for expanded clones, a class.

D: TRBD1; J: TRBJ1-1; V: TRBV12-3/TRBV12-4; size: many; CDR3: CASSYSGQGRNTEAFF; DNA: TGTGCCAGCAGTTATTCTGGACAGGGACGGAACACTGAAGCTTTCTTT
D: TRBD2; J: TRBJ2-5; V: TRBV27; size: few; CDR3: CASSLTSGRALETQYF; DNA: TGTGCCAGCAGTTTGACTAGCGGGAGGGCCCTGGAGACCCAGTACTTC
D: NA; J: TRBJ1-2; V: TRBV6-1; size: many; CDR3: CASRHPTVNYGYTF; DNA: TGTGCCAGCAGACACCCGACAGTTAACTATGGCTACACCTTC
D: NA; J: TRBJ2-5; V: TRBV30; size: few; CDR3: CAWSVRGSQETQYF; DNA: TGTGCCTGGAGTGTACGGGGCAGCCAAGAGACCCAGTACTTC
D: NA; J: TRBJ1-1; V: TRBV10-3; size: NA; CDR3: CAMGATDTEAFF; DNA: TGTGCCATGGGGGCGACGGACACTGAAGCTTTCTTT
D: NA; J: TRBJ1-1; V: TRBV19; size: few; CDR3: CASGQRLNTEAFF; DNA: TGTGCCAGTGGACAGAGATTGAACACTGAAGCTTTCTTT
D: TRBD1; J: TRBJ1-2; V: TRBV12-3/TRBV12-4; size: many; CDR3: CASRRTGGATTSGYTF; DNA: TGTGCCAGCAGGAGGACAGGGGGCGCGACTACGAGTGGCTACACCTTC
D: NA; J: TRBJ2-7; V: TRBV7-9; size: NA; CDR3: CASSDRTASYEQYF; DNA: TGTGCCAGCAGCGATCGGACAGCCTCCTACGAGCAGTACTTC
D: NA; J: TRBJ1-4; V: TRBV25-1; size: NA; CDR3: CVSSALRMANEKLFF; DNA: TGTGTCAGCAGTGCCCTCAGGATGGCTAATGAAAAACTGTTTTTT
D: NA; J: TRBJ1-2; V: TRBV6-5; size: few; CDR3: CASSSSHWGYGYTF; DNA: TGTGCCAGCAGTTCCTCCCACTGGGGCTATGGCTACACCTTC
D: NA; J: TRBJ1-4; V: TRBV5-1; size: NA; CDR3: CASSLAPNEKLFF; DNA: TGCGCCAGCAGCTTGGCCCCTAATGAAAAACTGTTTTTT
D: TRBD1; J: TRBJ2-2; V: TRBV13; size: few; CDR3: CASTRGQGTGELFF; DNA: TGTGCCAGCACCCGAGGACAGGGCACCGGGGAGCTGTTTTTT
D: TRBD2; J: TRBJ2-5; V: TRBV11-3; size: many; CDR3: CASSLGGAGVGETQYF; DNA: TGTGCCAGCAGCTTGGGAGGAGCGGGAGTAGGTGAGACCCAGTACTTC
D: NA; J: TRBJ2-7; V: TRBV12-3/TRBV12-4; size: many; CDR3: CASRVSGSPYEQYF; DNA: TGTGCCAGCAGGGTCAGCGGATCTCCCTACGAGCAGTACTTC
D: NA; J: TRBJ1-2; V: TRBV30; size: few; CDR3: CAWSVLAVLDGYTF; DNA: TGTGCCTGGAGTGTACTGGCCGTCCTGGATGGCTACACCTTC
D: NA; J: TRBJ1-2; V: TRBV27; size: NA; CDR3: CASSSSGPAYGYTF; DNA: TGTGCCAGCAGTTCATCAGGCCCTGCCTATGGCTACACCTTC
D: NA; J: TRBJ1-2; V: TRBV6-1; size: few; CDR3: CASSAQEYGYTF; DNA: TGTGCCAGCAGTGCTCAGGAGTATGGCTACACCTTC
D: TRBD1; J: TRBJ2-7; V: TRBV19; size: once; CDR3: CASSLSGQGDEQYF; DNA: TGTGCCAGTAGTTTATCGGGACAGGGGGACGAGCAGTACTTC
D: NA; J: TRBJ1-2; V: TRBV2; size: many; CDR3: CASSDPRVGGYTF; DNA: TGTGCCAGCAGTGATCCCAGGGTGGGTGGCTACACCTTC
D: NA; J: TRBJ2-7; V: TRBV5-1; size: NA; CDR3: CASSLVFFRKTYEQYF; DNA: TGCGCCAGCAGCTTGGTATTTTTTCGTAAGACCTACGAGCAGTACTTC
D: NA; J: TRBJ2-7; V: TRBV20-1; size: NA; CDR3: CSARLGNTYEQYF; DNA: TGCAGTGCTAGGCTGGGAAATACCTACGAGCAGTACTTC
D: NA; J: TRBJ1-5; V: TRBV27; size: NA; CDR3: CASRNRDGGQPQHF; DNA: TGTGCCAGCAGAAACCGGGACGGTGGGCAGCCCCAGCATTTT
D: TRBD1; J: TRBJ2-5; V: TRBV2; size: many; CDR3: CASTRTGQETQYF; DNA: TGTGCCAGCACCCGGACAGGCCAAGAGACCCAGTACTTC
D: TRBD1; J: TRBJ1-5; V: TRBV6-1; size: NA; CDR3: CASRPTGGRGNQPQHF; DNA: TGTGCCAGCAGACCGACAGGGGGCCGGGGCAATCAGCCCCAGCATTTT
D: NA; J: TRBJ2-7; V: TRBV11-2; size: once; CDR3: CAWSGSMEAAYEQYF; DNA: TGTGCCTGGAGTGGTAGTATGGAAGCGGCCTACGAGCAGTACTTC
D: NA; J: TRBJ1-1; V: TRBV7-3; size: many; CDR3: CASSYGGRGTEAFF; DNA: TGTGCCAGCAGCTACGGGGGGCGTGGGACTGAAGCTTTCTTT
D: TRBD1; J: TRBJ2-3; V: TRBV20-1; size: NA; CDR3: CSARGTAPGLTDTQYF; DNA: TGCAGTGCTCGTGGGACAGCCCCTGGACTCACAGATACGCAGTATTTT
D: TRBD2; J: TRBJ2-3; V: TRBV2; size: NA; CDR3: CASSWVGWTSPDTQYF; DNA: TGTGCCAGCAGCTGGGTCGGGTGGACTAGCCCAGATACGCAGTATTTT
D: NA; J: TRBJ2-4; V: TRBV6-2/TRBV6-3; size: NA; CDR3: CASSYPAPRIQYF; DNA: TGTGCCAGCAGTTACCCCGCCCCCAGGATTCAGTACTTC
D: TRBD1; J: TRBJ1-2; V: TRBV27; size: many; CDR3: CASSQWDRDGYTF; DNA: TGTGCCAGCAGCCAATGGGACAGGGATGGCTACACCTTC
D: NA; J: TRBJ1-2; V: TRBV6-2/TRBV6-3; size: NA; CDR3: CASSYQASYGYTF; DNA: TGTGCCAGCAGTTACCAGGCGAGCTATGGCTACACCTTC
D: TRBD1; J: TRBJ1-2; V: TRBV7-8; size: NA; CDR3: CASSQTRRTGLRYGYTF; DNA: TGTGCCAGCAGTCAAACTCGCCGGACAGGGTTAAGATATGGCTACACCTTC
D: TRBD1; J: TRBJ1-2; V: TRBV20-1; size: NA; CDR3: CSATRQGWTNYGYTF; DNA: TGCAGTGCAACTAGACAGGGGTGGACTAACTATGGCTACACCTTC
D: TRBD1; J: TRBJ1-1; V: TRBV29-1; size: NA; CDR3: CSVRRGGVPEAFF; DNA: TGCAGCGTCCGCAGGGGGGGAGTCCCTGAAGCTTTCTTT
D: NA; J: TRBJ1-2; V: TRBV27; size: few; CDR3: CASKDIGNYGYTF; DNA: TGTGCCAGCAAGGATATAGGGAACTATGGCTACACCTTC
D: TRBD2; J: TRBJ2-7; V: TRBV9; size: once; CDR3: CASSVDAGGLLGEQYF; DNA: TGTGCCAGCAGCGTAGACGCGGGAGGGCTCCTGGGCGAGCAGTACTTC
D: NA; J: TRBJ1-3; V: TRBV20-1; size: NA; CDR3: CSASPGFIGNTIYF; DNA: TGCAGTGCTAGCCCCGGGTTTATAGGAAACACCATATATTTT
D: NA; J: TRBJ1-2; V: TRBV7-2; size: NA; CDR3: CASSSRIGQYGYTF; DNA: TGTGCCAGCAGCTCCAGGATAGGGCAGTATGGCTACACCTTC
D: TRBD1; J: TRBJ1-2; V: TRBV12-3/TRBV12-4; size: few; CDR3: CASSLYLDDRGTF; DNA: TGTGCCAGCAGTTTATATCTCGATGACAGGGGGACCTTC
D: NA; J: TRBJ2-1; V: TRBV6-1; size: few; CDR3: CASKISGNYNEQFF; DNA: TGTGCCAGCAAGATAAGCGGCAACTACAATGAGCAGTTCTTC
D: NA; J: TRBJ1-1; V: TRBV6-2/TRBV6-3; size: NA; CDR3: CASSLDPRVPTEAFF; DNA: TGTGCCAGCAGTTTGGACCCCAGGGTGCCCACTGAAGCTTTCTTT
D: TRBD1; J: TRBJ2-7; V: TRBV6-2/TRBV6-3; size: many; CDR3: CASSDPGQGGNEQYF; DNA: TGTGCCAGCAGTGACCCTGGACAGGGTGGCAACGAGCAGTACTTC
D: TRBD2; J: TRBJ2-5; V: TRBV7-6; size: many; CDR3: CASSLLAGETQYF; DNA: TGTGCCAGCAGCTTGTTAGCGGGAGAGACCCAGTACTTC
D: NA; J: TRBJ1-1; V: TRBV5-1; size: few; CDR3: CASSSWTGNTEAFF; DNA: TGCGCCAGCAGCTCGTGGACGGGGAACACTGAAGCTTTCTTT
D: TRBD1; J: TRBJ2-7; V: TRBV20-1; size: NA; CDR3: CSSDRSLDEQYF; DNA: TGCAGTTCGGACAGGTCGCTGGACGAGCAGTACTTC
D: NA; J: TRBJ2-7; V: TRBV30; size: NA; CDR3: CAWSVLQRADEQYF; DNA: TGTGCCTGGAGTGTATTGCAACGTGCCGACGAGCAGTACTTC
D: TRBD1; J: TRBJ1-1; V: TRBV7-9; size: NA; CDR3: CASRRNRGPTLAFF; DNA: TGTGCCAGCAGACGAAACAGGGGGCCAACCCTGGCTTTCTTT
D: TRBD1; J: TRBJ1-1; V: TRBV6-4; size: many; CDR3: CASRAGQGNTEAFF; DNA: TGTGCCAGCAGGGCTGGACAGGGGAACACTGAAGCTTTCTTT
D: NA; J: TRBJ1-3; V: TRBV10-2; size: NA; CDR3: CASSKRGNSGNTIYF; DNA: TGCGCCAGCAGTAAACGGGGTAACTCTGGAAACACCATATATTTT
D: NA; J: TRBJ2-1; V: TRBV12-3/TRBV12-4; size: NA; CDR3: CAIKRAEGAYNEQFF; DNA: TGTGCCATCAAGAGGGCGGAGGGGGCCTACAATGAGCAGTTCTTC
D: NA; J: TRBJ1-1; V: TRBV4-1; size: few; CDR3: CASSQAQKNTEAFF; DNA: TGCGCCAGCAGCCAAGCACAGAAGAACACTGAAGCCTTCTTT